This TCR beta chain stems from a study of blood T cell repertoires in COVID-19. Looking at the study overall: The United States, Italy and Spain provided the acute and convalescent COVID-19 samples.

In the authors' methods: Amplification of reference gene primers was used by the study to estimate nucleated cell counts. Here immunoSEQ multiplex PCR was the method, and the copy in TCRdb shows in-frame clones only, minus some. V and J calls and clone size come straight from that table; D and trimming were deduced from the DNA. The data show approximately 300,000 clones, around nine tenths seen once. In germline, CDR1 is LGHDT, CDR2 YNNKEL (reference sequence). The CDR3 is 16 residues long. Trimming shortened V by 1 base and J by 4 bases, and 16 bases separated the two germline ends. Participants, about 18 to 90 years old, spanned around 25 US areas. Participants had their cohort set by participant-reported clinical history.

This chain links TRBV3-1 (or the pseudogene TRBV3-2) with TRBJ1-2, with unresolved D. The sequencing sample was made of PBMCs or T cells enriched from blood (not recorded which). This sequence was found in a woman in her thirties who had recovered from COVID-19. CDR3 in DNA: TGTGCCAGCAGCCAAGTGGAGGCACCCTTTTCCTATGGCTACACCTTC. Encoded protein: CASSQVEAPFSYGYTF.